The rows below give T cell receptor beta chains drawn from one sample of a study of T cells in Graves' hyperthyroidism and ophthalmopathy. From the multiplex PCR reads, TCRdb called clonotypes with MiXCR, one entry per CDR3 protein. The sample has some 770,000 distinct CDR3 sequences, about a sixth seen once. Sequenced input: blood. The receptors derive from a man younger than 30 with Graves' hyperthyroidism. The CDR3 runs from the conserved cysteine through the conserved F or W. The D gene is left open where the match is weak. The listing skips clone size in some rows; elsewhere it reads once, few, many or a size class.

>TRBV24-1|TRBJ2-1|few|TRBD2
CATSASLKRGPSYNEQFF
TGTGCCACCAGTGCCTCCCTTAAGCGGGGCCCATCGTACAATGAGCAGTTCTTC
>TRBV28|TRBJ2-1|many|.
CASSLDPYNEQFF
TGTGCCAGCAGCCTCGACCCGTACAATGAGCAGTTCTTC
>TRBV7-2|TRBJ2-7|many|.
CASSLDGESYYEQYF
TGTGCCAGCAGTTTAGATGGCGAGAGCTACTACGAGCAGTACTTC
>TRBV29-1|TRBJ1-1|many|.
CSVGGVKSTEAFF
TGCAGCGTTGGAGGTGTAAAGAGCACTGAAGCTTTCTTT
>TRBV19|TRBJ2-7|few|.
CASSTQGDYSYEQYF
TGTGCCAGTAGTACGCAAGGGGATTACTCCTACGAGCAGTACTTC
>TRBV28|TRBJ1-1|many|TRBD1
CASSLLTGGGPNTEAFF
TGTGCCAGCAGTTTACTAACAGGGGGAGGCCCGAACACTGAAGCTTTCTTT
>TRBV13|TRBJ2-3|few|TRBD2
CASSSPTSGGPRRTDTQYF
TGTGCCAGCAGCTCCCCGACTAGCGGGGGGCCTCGGCGCACAGATACGCAGTATTTT
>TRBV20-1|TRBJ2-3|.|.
CSARPLSYGTQYF
TGCAGTGCTAGACCTCTGTCTTATGGTACGCAGTATTTT
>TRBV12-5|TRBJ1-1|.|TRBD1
CASGLVGGEGAEAFF
TGTGCTAGTGGTTTGGTAGGGGGCGAGGGGGCTGAAGCTTTCTTT
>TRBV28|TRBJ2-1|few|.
CASSSSGVQTYNEQSF
.
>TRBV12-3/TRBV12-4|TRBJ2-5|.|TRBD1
CASSLGDRTAVTQYF
TGTGCCAGCAGTTTAGGGGACAGGACCGCGGTAACCCAGTACTTC
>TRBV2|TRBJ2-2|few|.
CASLPWGITGELFF
TGTGCCAGCCTCCCATGGGGAATCACCGGGGAGCTGTTTTTT
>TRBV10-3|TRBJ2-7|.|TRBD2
CAISDPSGSLYEQYF
TGTGCCATCAGTGACCCCAGCGGGAGTCTATACGAGCAGTACTTC
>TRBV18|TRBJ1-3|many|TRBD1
CASSPVGQGNTIYF
TGTGCCAGCTCACCAGTCGGACAGGGGAACACCATATATTTT
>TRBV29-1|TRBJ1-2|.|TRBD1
CSVEVQGARGYTF
TGCAGCGTTGAAGTGCAGGGGGCGCGTGGCTACACCTTC
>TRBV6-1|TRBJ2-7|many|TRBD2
CASRSSSGLANSYEQYF
TGTGCCAGCAGATCCTCCTCGGGACTAGCGAATTCCTACGAGCAGTACTTC
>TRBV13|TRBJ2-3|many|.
CASSLGRDPGMTQYF
TGTGCCAGCAGCTTAGGCCGCGACCCGGGTATGACGCAGTATTTT
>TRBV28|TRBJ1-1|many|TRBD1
CASPSRDRLNTETFF
TGTGCCAGCCCCTCCCGGGACAGACTGAACACTGAAACTTTCTTT
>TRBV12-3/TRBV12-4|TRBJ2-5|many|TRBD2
CASSFGGSWQETQYF
TGTGCCAGCAGTTTCGGCGGGAGCTGGCAAGAGACCCAGTACTTC
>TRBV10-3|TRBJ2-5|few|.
CAIGQQETQYF
TGTGCCATCGGACAGCAAGAGACCCAGTACTTC
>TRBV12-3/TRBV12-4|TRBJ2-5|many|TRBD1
CASRPGQGEETQYF
TGTGCCAGCAGGCCGGGACAGGGGGAAGAGACCCAGTACTTC
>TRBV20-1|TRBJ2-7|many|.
CSARDLRSSYEQYF
TGCAGTGCTAGAGATCTTCGGAGCTCCTACGAGCAGTACTTC
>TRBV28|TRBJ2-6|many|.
CASSSVGAGANVLTF
TGTGCCAGCAGTTCGGTGGGGGCTGGGGCCAACGTCCTGACTTTC
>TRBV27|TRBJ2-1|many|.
CASRRGNEQFF
TGTGCCAGCAGGAGGGGCAATGAGCAGTTCTTC
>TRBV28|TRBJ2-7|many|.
CASSTSGTPYEQYF
TGTGCCAGCAGTACCTCCGGGACACCCTACGAGCAGTACTTC
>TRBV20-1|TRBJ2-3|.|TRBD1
CSASPDRGATDTQYF
TGCAGTGCTAGTCCAGACAGGGGCGCCACAGATACGCAGTATTTT